The following is a T cell receptor (beta chain) sequence with its context. Its target is unknown. These data originate in a study of cytotoxic CD8 clonotypes in ibrutinib-treated CLL. Study information: Timing of response sample collection was a median approximately eleven months after treatment start, with a range of 6 to 36.

General observations from the study: Patients showed higher baseline clonality than age-matched healthy donors, and it tracked circulating CD8+ T-cell counts.

Only in-frame clones appear in the TCRdb table, and some are missing; sequencing was by immunoSEQ multiplex PCR. The data hold about 15,000 clones, with about 81% observed a single time. Germline V lookup: CDR1 GTSNPN, CDR2 SVGIG (reference sequence). V lost 4 bases, J lost 0 bases, and 8 bases stayed unmatched. This CDR3 is 17 amino acids long. The sample here was PBMCs, taken before ibrutinib treatment. The TCR comes from a human donor with chronic lymphocytic leukemia. The chain is built from TRBV30 and TRBJ2-3, with TRBD2 matching 12 bases. The CDR3 is CAWTLAGGPGSTDTQYF. In nucleotides, the CDR3 is TGTGCCTGGACCCTAGCGGGAGGGCCAGGAAGCACAGATACGCAGTATTTT.